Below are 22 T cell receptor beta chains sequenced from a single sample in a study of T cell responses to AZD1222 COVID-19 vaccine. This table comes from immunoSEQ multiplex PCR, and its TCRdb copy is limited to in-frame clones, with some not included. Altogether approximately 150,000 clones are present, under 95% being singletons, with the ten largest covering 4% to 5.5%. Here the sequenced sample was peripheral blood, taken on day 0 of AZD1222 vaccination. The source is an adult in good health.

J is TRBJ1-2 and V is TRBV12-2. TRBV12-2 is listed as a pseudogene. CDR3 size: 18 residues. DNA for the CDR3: TGTGCAAGTCGCTTAGGTCCGCCCGGGACGGTCAGAAGGGAAGGCTACACCTTC. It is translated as CASRLGPPGTVRREGYTF.

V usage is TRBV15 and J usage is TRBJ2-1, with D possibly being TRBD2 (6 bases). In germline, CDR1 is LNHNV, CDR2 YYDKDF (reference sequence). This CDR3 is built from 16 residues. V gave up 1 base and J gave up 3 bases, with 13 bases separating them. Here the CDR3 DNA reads TGTGCCACCAGCAGAGGGGTCTTGGGGGGCTACAATGAGCAGTTCTTC. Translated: CATSRGVLGGYNEQFF.

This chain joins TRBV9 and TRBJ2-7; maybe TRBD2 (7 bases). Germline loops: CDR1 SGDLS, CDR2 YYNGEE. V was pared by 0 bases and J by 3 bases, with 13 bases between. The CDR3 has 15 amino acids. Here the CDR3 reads CASSVDGGLNYEQYF. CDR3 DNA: TGTGCCAGCAGCGTAGACGGGGGGCTGAACTACGAGCAGTACTTC.

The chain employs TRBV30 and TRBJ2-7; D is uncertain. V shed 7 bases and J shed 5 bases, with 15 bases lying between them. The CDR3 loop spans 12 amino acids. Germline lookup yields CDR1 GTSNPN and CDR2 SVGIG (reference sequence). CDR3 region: CASGRLAHEQYF. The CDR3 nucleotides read TGTGCCTCCGGAAGATTGGCCCACGAGCAGTACTTC. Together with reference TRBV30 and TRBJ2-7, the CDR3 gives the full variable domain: SQTIHQWPATLVQPVGSPLSLECTVEGTSNPNLYWYRQAAGRGLQLLFYSVGIGQISSEVPQNLSASRPQDRQFILSSKKLLLSDSGFYLCASGRLAHEQYFGPGTRLTVT.

CDR3 DNA: TGTGCCAGCAGCTCTACGACCATCTGGGGCTCTGGAAACACCATATATTTT. Translated: CASSSTTIWGSGNTIYF. This sequence joins TRBV7-8 and TRBJ1-3; D not resolved. Germline CDR1 SGHVS, CDR2 FQNEAQ. Trimming removed 4 bases from V and 0 bases from J, with 16 bases in between. This CDR3 has 17 residues.

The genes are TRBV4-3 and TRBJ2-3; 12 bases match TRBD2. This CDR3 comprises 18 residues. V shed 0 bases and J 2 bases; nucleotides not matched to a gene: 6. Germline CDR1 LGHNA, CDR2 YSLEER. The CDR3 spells CASSQDSLAGGPTDTQYF. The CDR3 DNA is TGCGCCAGCAGCCAAGATTCTCTAGCGGGAGGGCCCACAGATACGCAGTATTTT.

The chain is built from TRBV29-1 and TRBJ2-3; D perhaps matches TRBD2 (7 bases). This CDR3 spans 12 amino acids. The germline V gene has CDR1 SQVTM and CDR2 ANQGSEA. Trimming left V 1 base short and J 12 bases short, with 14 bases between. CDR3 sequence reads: CSVEVSTGGQYF. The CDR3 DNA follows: TGCAGCGTTGAAGTTTCGACGGGGGGCCAGTATTTT.

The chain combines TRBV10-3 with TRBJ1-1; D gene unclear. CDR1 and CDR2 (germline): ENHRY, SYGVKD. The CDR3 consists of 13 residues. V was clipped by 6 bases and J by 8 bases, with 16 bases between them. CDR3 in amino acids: CAISSMPGQEAFF. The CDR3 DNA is TGTGCCATCAGCTCTATGCCGGGCCAAGAAGCTTTCTTT.

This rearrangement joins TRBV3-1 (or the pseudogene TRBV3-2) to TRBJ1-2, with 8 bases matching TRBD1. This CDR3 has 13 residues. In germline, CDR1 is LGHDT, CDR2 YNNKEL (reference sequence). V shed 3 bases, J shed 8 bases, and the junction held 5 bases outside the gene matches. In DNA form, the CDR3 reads TGTGCCAGCAGCCAGGACAGGGTGGGAGGCTACACCTTC. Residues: CASSQDRVGGYTF.

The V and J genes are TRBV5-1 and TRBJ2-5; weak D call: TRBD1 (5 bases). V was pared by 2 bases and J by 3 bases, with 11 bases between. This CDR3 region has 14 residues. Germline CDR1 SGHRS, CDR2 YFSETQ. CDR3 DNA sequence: TGCGCCAGCAGCTTCTCAGGGAAGGAAGAGACCCAGTACTTC. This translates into CASSFSGKEETQYF.

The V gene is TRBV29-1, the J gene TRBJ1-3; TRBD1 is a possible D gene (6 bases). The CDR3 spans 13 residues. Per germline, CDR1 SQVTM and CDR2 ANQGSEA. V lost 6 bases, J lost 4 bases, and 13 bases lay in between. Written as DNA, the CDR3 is TGCAGCGTAATAAGGACAGTGGGAAACACCATATATTTT. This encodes CSVIRTVGNTIYF.

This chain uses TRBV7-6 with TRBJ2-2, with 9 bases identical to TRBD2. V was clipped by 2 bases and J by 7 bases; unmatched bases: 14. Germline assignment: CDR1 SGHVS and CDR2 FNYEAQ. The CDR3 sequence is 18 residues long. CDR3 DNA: TGTGCCAGCAGCTTATTTACGGCGGGAGGGCCCTCGGGCGGGGAGCTGTTTTTT. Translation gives CASSLFTAGGPSGGELFF.

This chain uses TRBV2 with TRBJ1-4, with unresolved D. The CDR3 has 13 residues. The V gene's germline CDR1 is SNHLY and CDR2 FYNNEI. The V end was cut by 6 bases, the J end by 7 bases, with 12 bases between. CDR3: CASRDRGGEKLFF. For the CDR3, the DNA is TGTGCCAGCAGGGACCGAGGAGGTGAAAAACTGTTTTTT. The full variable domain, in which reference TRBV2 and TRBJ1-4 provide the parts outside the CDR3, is EPEVTQTPSHQVTQMGQEVILRCVPISNHLYFYWYRQILGQKVEFLVSFYNNEISEKSEIFDDQFSVERPDGSNFTLKIRSTKLEDSAMYFCASRDRGGEKLFFGSGTQLSVL.

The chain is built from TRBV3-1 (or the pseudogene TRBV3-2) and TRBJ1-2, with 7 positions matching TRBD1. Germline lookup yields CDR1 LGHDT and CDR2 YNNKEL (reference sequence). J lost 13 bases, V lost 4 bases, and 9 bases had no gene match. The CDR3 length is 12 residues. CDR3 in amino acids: CASSRRQGTFTF. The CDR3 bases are TGTGCCAGCAGCCGGCGACAGGGAACCTTCACCTTC.

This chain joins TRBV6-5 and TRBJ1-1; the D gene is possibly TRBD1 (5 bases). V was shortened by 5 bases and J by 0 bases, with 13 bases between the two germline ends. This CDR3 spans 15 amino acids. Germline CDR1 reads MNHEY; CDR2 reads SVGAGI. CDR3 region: CASSTLGTVNTEAFF. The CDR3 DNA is TGTGCCAGCAGTACTCTAGGGACGGTGAACACTGAAGCTTTCTTT.

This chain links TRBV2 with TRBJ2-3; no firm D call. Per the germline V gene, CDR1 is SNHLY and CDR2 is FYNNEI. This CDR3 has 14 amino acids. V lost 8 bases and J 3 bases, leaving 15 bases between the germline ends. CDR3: CASDIRLPTDTQYF. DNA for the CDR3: TGTGCCAGCGACATTAGACTGCCAACAGATACGCAGTATTTT.

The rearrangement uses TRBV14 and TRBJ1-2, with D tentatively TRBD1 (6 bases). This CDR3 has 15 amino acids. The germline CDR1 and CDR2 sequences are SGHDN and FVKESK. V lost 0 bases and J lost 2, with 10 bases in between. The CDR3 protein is CASSQDLRGNYGYTF. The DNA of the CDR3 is TGTGCCAGCAGCCAAGATCTGAGGGGGAACTATGGCTACACCTTC. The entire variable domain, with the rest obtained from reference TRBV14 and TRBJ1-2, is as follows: EAGVTQFPSHSVIEKGQTVTLRCDPISGHDNLYWYRRVMGKEIKFLLHFVKESKQDESGMPNNRFLAERTGGTYSTLKVQPAELEDSGVYFCASSQDLRGNYGYTFGSGTRLTVV.

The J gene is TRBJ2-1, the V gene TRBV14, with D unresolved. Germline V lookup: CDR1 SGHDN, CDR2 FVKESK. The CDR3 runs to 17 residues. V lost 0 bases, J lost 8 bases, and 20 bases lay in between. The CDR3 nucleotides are TGTGCCAGCAGCCAAGATTATCGGCAGCCCCGTGAGGATGAGCAGTTCTTC. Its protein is CASSQDYRQPREDEQFF.

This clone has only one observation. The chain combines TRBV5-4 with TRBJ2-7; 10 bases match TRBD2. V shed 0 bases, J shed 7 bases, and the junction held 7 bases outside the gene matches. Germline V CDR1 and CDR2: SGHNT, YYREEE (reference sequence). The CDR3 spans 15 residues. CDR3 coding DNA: TGTGCCAGCAGCTTGGAGGCTAGCGGGAGAGGTGAGCAGTACTTC. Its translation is CASSLEASGRGEQYF.

CDR3 coding DNA: TGCGCCAGCAGCTTGTTGGGACAGAACACCGGGGAGCTGTTTTTT. This translates into CASSLLGQNTGELFF. This rearrangement joins TRBV5-1 to TRBJ2-2, with TRBD1 as a possible D gene (6 bases). Germline assignment: CDR1 SGHRS and CDR2 YFSETQ. The CDR3 has 15 amino acids. V was shortened by 1 base and J by 1 base, with 8 bases between the two germline ends.

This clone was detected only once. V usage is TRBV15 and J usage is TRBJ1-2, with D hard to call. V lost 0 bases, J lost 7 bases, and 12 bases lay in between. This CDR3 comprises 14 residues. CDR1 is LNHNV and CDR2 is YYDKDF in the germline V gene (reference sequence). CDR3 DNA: TGTGCCACCAGCAGAGATCCTAAGGCTGGTGGCTACACCTTC. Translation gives CATSRDPKAGGYTF.

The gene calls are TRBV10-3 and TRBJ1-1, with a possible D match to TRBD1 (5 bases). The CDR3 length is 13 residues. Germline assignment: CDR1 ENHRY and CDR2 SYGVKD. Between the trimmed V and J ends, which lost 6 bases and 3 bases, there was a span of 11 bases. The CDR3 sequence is CAISGDGYTEAFF. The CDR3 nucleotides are TGTGCCATCAGCGGGGACGGCTACACTGAAGCTTTCTTT.